A single T cell receptor beta chain is shown here with its context. What it recognizes is unknown. Genomic DNA served as template for TCR beta VDJ and CDR3 profiling. One entry per CDR3 protein results from TCRdb running MiXCR on the reads. The sample consists of some 180,000 distinct CDR3 sequences, approximately 49% of them appearing once. This sample was included in a study of CD8+CD57+ T cells in acquired aplastic anemia. Whole-study context: Sorted CD4+ and CD8+ cells yielded about 3.1 ug of DNA on average. For CD4+ cells, healthy donors had an average of about 10.8 million reads.

Germline loops: CDR1 SGHAT, CDR2 FQDESV (reference sequence). The V end was cut by 5 bases, the J end by 7 bases, with 12 bases between. The CDR3 is made up of 14 amino acids. Findings and caveats of the study: CD8+ Simpson's diversity did not differ significantly between patients and controls. Roughly 31 CD8+ CDR3 sequences were shared between patients and controls.

The sequenced sample was sorted CD4+, CD8+, or CD8+CD57+ T cells (not recorded which) from PBMCs. The receptor's source is a human donor in good health. The V and J genes are TRBV11-1 and TRBJ1-6; D is perhaps TRBD1 (6 bases). CDR3 bases: TGTGCCAGCAGCCCCGGACAGAAGAATTCACCCCTCCACTTT. Translating gives CASSPGQKNSPLHF.